The following is a TCR beta chain sequence with its context. Trimming removed 8 bases from V and 13 bases from J, with 15 bases in between. The CDR3 spans 12 residues. Germline V CDR1 and CDR2: MDHEN, SYDVKM. This sample was included in a study of blood T cell repertoires in COVID-19. Study details: Samples came from the United States, Italy and Spain, spanning acute and convalescent COVID-19.

Per the authors' pipeline: Estimation of nucleated cell counts was performed using reference gene primer amplification. Produced via immunoSEQ multiplex PCR; TCRdb's table is partial and in-frame only. V, J and clone size were drawn from that table, and D and trimming were deduced from the DNA. Among 200,000 to 300,000 clones listed, about 79% were seen once. Source material: peripheral blood. This chain uses TRBV28 with TRBJ1-6; the D gene is possibly TRBD1 (6 bases). This clonotype was sampled from a man of 80 years or more with acute or convalescent COVID-19. The CDR3 DNA sequence: TGTGCCAGCGGTTCGGACAGCAGGCCCCTCCACTTT. It codes for CASGSDSRPLHF.